The rows below give T cell receptor beta chains drawn from one sample of a study of shared clonotypes between healthy human individuals. Data came from immunoSEQ multiplex PCR; TCRdb stores just in-frame clones and leaves some out. The sample includes roughly 760,000 clones, less than 85% seen only once; the top ten take 1.5% to 2%. Sequenced input: memory CD4+ T cells sorted from blood. The receptors shown here come from a woman between 25 and 40 years old in good health. Both conserved end residues are part of each CDR3. Fields, in order: clone size, CDR3 length, V gene, D gene, J gene, CDR3 protein, CDR3 DNA. A D gene is named only where the DNA matches it firmly. Expanded clones are given a class, and other clones once, few, many or no size at all.

many	15	TRBV5-1	NA	TRBJ2-1	CASSLAFNLYNEQFF	TGCGCCAGCAGCTTGGCCTTTAACCTCTACAATGAGCAGTTCTTC
once	15	TRBV5-5	NA	TRBJ1-1	CASSLVGQSNTEAFF	TGTGCCAGCAGCTTGGTGGGACAATCGAACACTGAAGCTTTCTTT
NA	13	TRBV7-6	NA	TRBJ1-5	CASSSGSNQPQHF	TGTGCCAGCAGCTCTGGAAGCAATCAGCCCCAGCATTTT
NA	18	TRBV7-8	TRBD1	TRBJ2-3	CASSFSSGTGASTDTQYF	TGTGCCAGCAGCTTCTCCTCCGGGACAGGGGCTAGCACAGATACGCAGTATTTT
NA	16	TRBV28	NA	TRBJ2-3	CASSLYPWGGEEAQYF	TGTGCCAGCAGTTTGTACCCCTGGGGCGGGGAAGAGGCGCAGTATTTT
NA	14	TRBV15	NA	TRBJ2-5	CATRNRDPSETQYF	TGTGCCACCAGAAACCGGGACCCCTCGGAGACCCAGTACTTC
NA	18	TRBV25-1	TRBD2	TRBJ2-3	CASSARTSSYLSTDTQYF	TGTGCCAGCAGTGCAAGGACTAGCAGCTACCTAAGCACAGATACGCAGTATTTT
NA	15	TRBV11-2	NA	TRBJ1-4	CASSLLWATNEKLFF	TGTGCCAGCAGCTTGCTTTGGGCAACTAATGAAAAACTGTTTTTT
NA	15	TRBV5-1	TRBD2	TRBJ2-1	CASRGTLAGGNEQFF	TGCGCCAGCAGGGGGACTCTAGCGGGAGGGAATGAGCAGTTCTTC
NA	14	TRBV19	NA	TRBJ1-2	CATNVRDGNYGYTF	TGTGCCACCAATGTCCGGGACGGCAACTATGGCTACACCTTC
NA	14	TRBV6-1	TRBD2	TRBJ2-5	CASSARGRGETQYF	TGTGCCAGCAGTGCGCGCGGGAGAGGTGAGACCCAGTACTTC
NA	14	TRBV5-1	TRBD1	TRBJ1-2	CASSKRDRDYGYTF	TGCGCCAGCAGCAAGCGGGACAGGGACTATGGCTACACCTTC
few	15	TRBV11-2	TRBD2	TRBJ2-7	CASSSTGLAGAEQYF	TGTGCCAGCAGCTCTACGGGACTAGCGGGAGCTGAGCAGTACTTC
NA	13	TRBV27	NA	TRBJ2-1	CAVRGGWVNEQFF	TGTGCCGTCCGGGGAGGTTGGGTCAATGAGCAGTTCTTC
NA	13	TRBV6-6	NA	TRBJ1-5	CASSFDTEQPQHF	TGTGCCAGCAGTTTCGATACAGAGCAGCCCCAGCATTTT
NA	14	TRBV9	NA	TRBJ2-5	CASSVSQTQETQYF	TGTGCCAGCAGCGTTTCCCAAACTCAAGAGACCCAGTACTTC
NA	14	TRBV5-1	NA	TRBJ2-5	CASSFLGVQETQYF	TGCGCCAGCAGCTTTCTTGGCGTCCAAGAGACCCAGTACTTC
NA	13	TRBV30	TRBD1	TRBJ1-5	CAWSLTGVQPQHF	TGTGCCTGGAGTTTAACAGGGGTTCAGCCCCAGCATTTT
NA	16	TRBV29-1	NA	TRBJ2-1	CSVERGSGSSYNEQFF	TGCAGCGTTGAAAGGGGTAGTGGAAGCTCCTACAATGAGCAGTTCTTC
NA	13	TRBV14	TRBD2	TRBJ2-1	CASSSGGPNEQFF	TGTGCCAGCTCTAGCGGGGGCCCTAATGAGCAGTTCTTC
few	15	TRBV7-9	TRBD2	TRBJ2-1	CASSSGLAGHNEQFF	TGTGCCAGCAGCTCCGGACTAGCGGGACACAATGAGCAGTTCTTC
once	17	TRBV11-2	NA	TRBJ1-2	CASSTTVNTSPNYGYTF	TGTGCCAGCAGCACGACAGTTAATACCTCCCCTAACTATGGCTACACCTTC
NA	16	TRBV5-1	NA	TRBJ2-3	CASSLLGGGPEDTQYF	TGCGCCAGCAGCTTGCTAGGGGGAGGGCCGGAAGATACGCAGTATTTT
once	13	TRBV30	NA	TRBJ1-5	CAWSGQTYVSQHF	TGTGCCTGGAGCGGACAGACCTATGTGTCCCAGCATTTT
few	12	TRBV4-1	NA	TRBJ2-7	CASSPGGYEQYF	TGCGCCAGCAGCCCTGGTGGTTACGAGCAGTACTTC
NA	12	TRBV7-2	NA	TRBJ2-7	CASSLGEYEQYF	TGTGCCAGCAGCTTAGGGGAGTACGAGCAGTACTTC
NA	15	TRBV7-3	NA	TRBJ2-1	CASSLQGSSYNEQFF	TGTGCCAGCAGCTTACAGGGAAGCTCCTACAATGAGCAGTTCTTC
NA	18	TRBV6-1	TRBD1	TRBJ2-7	CASSEYVSKTGFDYEQYF	TGTGCCAGCAGTGAATACGTGTCAAAGACAGGGTTTGACTACGAGCAGTACTTC
NA	13	TRBV6-5	NA	TRBJ2-7	CASTSNRAYEQYF	TGTGCCAGCACCTCGAATAGGGCCTACGAGCAGTACTTC
once	13	TRBV19	NA	TRBJ2-7	CASSSQPSYEQYF	TGTGCCAGTAGTAGCCAACCCTCCTACGAGCAGTACTTC
NA	18	TRBV28	TRBD1	TRBJ2-2	CASSLEEGGYLNTGELFF	TGTGCCAGCAGTTTGGAGGAAGGGGGCTACCTAAACACCGGGGAGCTGTTTTTT
once	13	TRBV5-4	TRBD1	TRBJ2-7	CASSFDRGPRQYF	TGTGCCAGCAGCTTTGACAGGGGGCCCCGACAGTACTTC
NA	15	TRBV5-1	TRBD1	TRBJ2-7	CASSPGTGRLYEQYF	TGCGCCAGCAGCCCCGGGACAGGCAGACTGTACGAGCAGTACTTC
NA	14	TRBV27	TRBD1	TRBJ1-2	CASSLQGAGHGYTF	TGTGCCAGCAGTCTTCAGGGGGCTGGACATGGCTACACCTTC
few	15	TRBV5-1	NA	TRBJ2-1	CASSTRGLELGEQFF	TGCGCCAGCAGCACCCGGGGCCTGGAACTAGGGGAGCAGTTCTTC
many	12	TRBV12-2	NA	TRBJ2-1	CASRFLGYEQFF	TGTGCAAGTCGGTTTCTAGGGTATGAGCAGTTCTTC
NA	13	TRBV28	NA	TRBJ1-2	CASSPDRYYGYTF	TGTGCCAGCAGTCCCGACAGGTACTATGGCTACACCTTC
NA	12	TRBV28	NA	TRBJ1-6	CASSPRNSPLHF	TGTGCCAGCAGCCCTCGTAATTCACCCCTCCACTTT
NA	15	TRBV13	TRBD1	TRBJ2-3	CASSSIRTGVFTQYF	TGTGCCAGCAGCTCCATACGGACAGGGGTTTTTACGCAGTATTTT
NA	15	TRBV12-5	NA	TRBJ1-1	CASGLPGVVNTEAFF	TGTGCTAGTGGTTTACCAGGGGTGGTGAACACTGAAGCTTTCTTT
NA	14	TRBV5-4	NA	TRBJ2-7	CASTDGQRSYEQYF	TGTGCCAGCACCGATGGACAGCGCTCCTACGAGCAGTACTTC
NA	15	TRBV18	NA	TRBJ2-7	CASSPGAERTYEQYF	TGTGCCAGCTCACCCGGGGCAGAGCGAACCTACGAGCAGTACTTC
NA	16	TRBV5-1	NA	TRBJ2-2	CASSSMGASGTGELFF	TGCGCCAGCAGCTCCATGGGGGCGTCGGGCACCGGGGAGCTGTTTTTT
NA	14	TRBV7-9	TRBD2	TRBJ2-7	CASSLLAGAYEQYF	TGTGCCAGCAGCTTACTAGCGGGAGCCTACGAGCAGTACTTC
NA	16	TRBV27	TRBD1	TRBJ1-2	CASSSQGGSLGYGYTF	TGTGCCAGCAGTTCCCAGGGGGGATCCCTGGGCTATGGCTACACCTTC
NA	16	TRBV14	TRBD2	TRBJ2-1	CASSQDRPSGYNEQFF	TGTGCCAGCAGCCAAGATCGGCCTAGCGGCTACAATGAGCAGTTCTTC
few	15	TRBV7-2	NA	TRBJ2-3	CASSLAWGSTDTQYF	TGTGCCAGCAGCTTAGCTTGGGGCAGCACAGATACGCAGTATTTT
NA	16	TRBV4-1	NA	TRBJ2-1	CASSQGWARGYNEQFF	TGCGCCAGCAGCCAGGGGTGGGCTAGGGGCTACAATGAGCAGTTCTTC
NA	11	TRBV10-3	NA	TRBJ2-3	CAISTGLTQYF	TGTGCCATCAGTACCGGCCTAACGCAGTATTTT
NA	14	TRBV18	NA	TRBJ2-7	CASSSTGSLYEQYF	TGTGCCAGCTCATCGACGGGATCCCTCTACGAGCAGTACTTC
NA	18	TRBV25-1	TRBD1	TRBJ2-3	CASSALPGGQGVTDTQYF	TGTGCCAGCAGTGCTCTCCCCGGCGGACAGGGCGTCACAGATACGCAGTATTTT
NA	16	TRBV21-1	NA	TRBJ2-5	CASSCSAGTSQETQYF	TGTGCCAGCAGCTGCTCGGCCGGGACGAGCCAAGAGACCCAGTACTTC
few	17	TRBV4-2	NA	TRBJ2-6	CASSQVEGGSGANVLTF	TGTGCCAGCAGCCAAGTGGAGGGGGGCTCTGGGGCCAACGTCCTGACTTTC
few	13	TRBV5-8	NA	TRBJ2-5	CASSLVGQETQYF	TGTGCCAGCAGCTTGGTAGGCCAAGAGACCCAGTACTTC
NA	11	TRBV11-3	NA	TRBJ2-5	CASSEGETQYF	TGTGCCAGCAGCGAGGGGGAGACCCAGTACTTC